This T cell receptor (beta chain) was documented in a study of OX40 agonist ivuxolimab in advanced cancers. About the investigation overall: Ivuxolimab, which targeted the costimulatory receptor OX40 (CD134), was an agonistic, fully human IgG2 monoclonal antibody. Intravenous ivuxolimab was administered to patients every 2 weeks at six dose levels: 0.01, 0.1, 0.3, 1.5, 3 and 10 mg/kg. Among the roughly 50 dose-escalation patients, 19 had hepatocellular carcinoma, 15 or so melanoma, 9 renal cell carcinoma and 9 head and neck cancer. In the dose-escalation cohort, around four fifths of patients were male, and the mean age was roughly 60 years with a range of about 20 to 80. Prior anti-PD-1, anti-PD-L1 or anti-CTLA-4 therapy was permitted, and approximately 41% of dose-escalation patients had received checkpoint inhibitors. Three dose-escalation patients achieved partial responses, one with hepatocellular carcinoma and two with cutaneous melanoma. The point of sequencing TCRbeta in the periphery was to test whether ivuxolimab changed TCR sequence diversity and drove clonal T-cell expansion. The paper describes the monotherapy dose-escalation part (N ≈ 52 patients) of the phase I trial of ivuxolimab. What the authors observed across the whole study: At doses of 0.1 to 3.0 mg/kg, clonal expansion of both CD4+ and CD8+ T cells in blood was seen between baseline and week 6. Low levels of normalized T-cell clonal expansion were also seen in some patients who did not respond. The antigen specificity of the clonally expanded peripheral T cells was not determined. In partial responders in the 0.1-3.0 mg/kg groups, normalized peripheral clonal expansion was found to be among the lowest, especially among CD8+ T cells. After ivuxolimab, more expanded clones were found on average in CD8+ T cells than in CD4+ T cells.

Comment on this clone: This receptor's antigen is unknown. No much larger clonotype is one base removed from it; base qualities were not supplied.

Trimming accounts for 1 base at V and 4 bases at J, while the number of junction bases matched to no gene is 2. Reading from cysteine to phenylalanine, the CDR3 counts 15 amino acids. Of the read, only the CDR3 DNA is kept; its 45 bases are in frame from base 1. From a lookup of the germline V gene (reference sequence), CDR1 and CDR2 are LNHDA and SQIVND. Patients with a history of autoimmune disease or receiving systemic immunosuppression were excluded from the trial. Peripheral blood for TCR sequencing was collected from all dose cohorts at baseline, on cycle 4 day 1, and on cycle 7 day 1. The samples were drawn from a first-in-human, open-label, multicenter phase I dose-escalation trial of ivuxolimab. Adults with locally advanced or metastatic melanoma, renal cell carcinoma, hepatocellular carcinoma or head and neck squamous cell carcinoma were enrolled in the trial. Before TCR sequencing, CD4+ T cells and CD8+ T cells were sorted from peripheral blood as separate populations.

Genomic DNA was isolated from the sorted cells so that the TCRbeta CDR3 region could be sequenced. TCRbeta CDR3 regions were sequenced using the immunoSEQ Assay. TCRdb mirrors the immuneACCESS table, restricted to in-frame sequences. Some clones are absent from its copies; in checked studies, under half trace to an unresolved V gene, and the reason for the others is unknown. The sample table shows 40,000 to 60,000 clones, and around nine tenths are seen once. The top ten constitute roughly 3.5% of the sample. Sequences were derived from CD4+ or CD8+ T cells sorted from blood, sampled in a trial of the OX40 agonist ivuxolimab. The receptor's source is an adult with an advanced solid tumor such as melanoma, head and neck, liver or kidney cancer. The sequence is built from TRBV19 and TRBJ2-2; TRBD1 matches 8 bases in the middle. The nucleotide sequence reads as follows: TGTGCCAGTAGTATAGTTGGACAGGGCACCGGGGAGCTGTTTTTT. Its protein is CASSIVGQGTGELFF.